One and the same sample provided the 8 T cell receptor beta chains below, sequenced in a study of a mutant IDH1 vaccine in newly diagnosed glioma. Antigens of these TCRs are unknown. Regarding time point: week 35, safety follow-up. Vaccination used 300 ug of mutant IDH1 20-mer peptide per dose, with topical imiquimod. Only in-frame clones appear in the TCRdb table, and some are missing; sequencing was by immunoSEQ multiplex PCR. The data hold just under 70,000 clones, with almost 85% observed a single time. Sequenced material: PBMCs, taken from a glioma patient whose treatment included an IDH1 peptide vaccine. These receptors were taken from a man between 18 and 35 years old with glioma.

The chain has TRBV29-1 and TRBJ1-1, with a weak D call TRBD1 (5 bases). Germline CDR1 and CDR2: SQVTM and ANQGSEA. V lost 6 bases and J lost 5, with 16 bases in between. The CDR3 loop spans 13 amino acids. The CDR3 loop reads CSVRVGPGTEAFF. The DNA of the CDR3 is TGCAGCGTCCGGGTGGGGCCGGGAACTGAAGCTTTCTTT.

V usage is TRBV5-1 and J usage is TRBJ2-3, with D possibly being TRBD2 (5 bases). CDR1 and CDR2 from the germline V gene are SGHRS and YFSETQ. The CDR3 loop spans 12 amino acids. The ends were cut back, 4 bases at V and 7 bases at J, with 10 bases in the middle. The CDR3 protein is CASSLLANTQYF. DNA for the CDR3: TGCGCCAGCAGCCTTTTAGCGAATACGCAGTATTTT.

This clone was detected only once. CDR3 in amino acids: CASSQFQDRGSIGYTF. The CDR3 DNA reads as TGTGCCAGCAGCCAATTTCAGGACAGGGGATCTATCGGCTACACCTTC. The genes are TRBV14 and TRBJ1-2, with TRBD1 matching over 9 bases. With 2 bases clipped from V and 8 bases from J, the junction kept 12 bases outside the gene matches. Germline CDR1 SGHDN, CDR2 FVKESK. The CDR3 consists of 16 residues.

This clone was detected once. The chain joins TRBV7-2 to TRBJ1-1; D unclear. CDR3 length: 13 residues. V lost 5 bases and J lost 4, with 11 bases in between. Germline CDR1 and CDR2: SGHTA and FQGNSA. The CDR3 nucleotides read TGTGCCAGCAGCCAATGGGATGGCACTGAAGCTTTCTTT. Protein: CASSQWDGTEAFF. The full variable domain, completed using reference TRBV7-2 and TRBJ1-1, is GAGVSQSPSNKVTEKGKDVELRCDPISGHTALYWYRQSLGQGLEFLIYFQGNSAPDKSGLPSDRFSAERTGGSVSTLTIQRTQQEDSAVYLCASSQWDGTEAFFGQGTRLTVV.

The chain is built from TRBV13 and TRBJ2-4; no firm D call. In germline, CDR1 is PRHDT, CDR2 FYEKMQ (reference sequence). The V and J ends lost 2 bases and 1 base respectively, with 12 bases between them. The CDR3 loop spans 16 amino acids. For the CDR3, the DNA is TGTGCCAGCAGCTTAAAGCCGGGTTGGGCCAAAAACATTCAGTACTTC. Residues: CASSLKPGWAKNIQYF. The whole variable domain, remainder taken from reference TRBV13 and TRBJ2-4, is AAGVIQSPRHLIKEKRETATLKCYPIPRHDTVYWYQQGPGQDPQFLISFYEKMQSDKGSIPDRFSAQQFSDYHSELNMSSLELGDSALYFCASSLKPGWAKNIQYFGAGTRLSVL.

Here the CDR3 reads CASSEITLAGPYNEQFF. The DNA for the CDR3 is TGTGCCAGCAGTGAAATAACCCTAGCGGGACCTTACAATGAGCAGTTCTTC. The V gene is TRBV2, the J gene TRBJ2-1; TRBD2 agrees at 9 bases. The germline V gene encodes CDR1 SNHLY and CDR2 FYNNEI. The CDR3 runs to 17 residues. Trimming removed 2 bases from V and 4 bases from J; junction bases left unmatched: 9.

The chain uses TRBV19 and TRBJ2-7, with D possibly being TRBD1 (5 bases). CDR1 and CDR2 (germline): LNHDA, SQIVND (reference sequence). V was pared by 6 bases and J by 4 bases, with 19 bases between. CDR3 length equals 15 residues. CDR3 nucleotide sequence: TGTGCCAGTAGCCCCTCTCATCTGACAGTTTACGAGCAGTACTTC. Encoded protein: CASSPSHLTVYEQYF. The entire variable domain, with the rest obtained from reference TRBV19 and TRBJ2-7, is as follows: DGGITQSPKYLFRKEGQNVTLSCEQNLNHDAMYWYRQDPGQGLRLIYYSQIVNDFQKGDIAEGYSVSREKKESFPLTVTSAQKNPTAFYLCASSPSHLTVYEQYFGPGTRLTVT.

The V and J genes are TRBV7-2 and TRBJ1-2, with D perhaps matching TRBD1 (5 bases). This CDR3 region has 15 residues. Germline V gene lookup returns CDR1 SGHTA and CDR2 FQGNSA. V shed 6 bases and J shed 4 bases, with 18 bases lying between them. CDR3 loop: CASRYPGRDLYGYTF. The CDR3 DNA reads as TGTGCCAGCAGGTACCCCGGCAGGGACCTCTATGGCTACACCTTC.